The 24 T cell receptor beta chains below were found in one sample sequenced in a study of glioma-infiltrating T cells after dendritic cell vaccination. Assay: immunoSEQ multiplex PCR; the TCRdb copy retains only in-frame clones and omits some. The table includes 80,000 to 100,000 clones, about four fifths detected once. The sequences come from blood, collected before dendritic cell vaccination. Receptors were obtained from a human donor with glioblastoma.

A word on this clone: One junction end does not reproduce the germline sequence, and a read error may be involved. This sequence joins TRBV7-7 and TRBJ1-6; no reliable D call. The CDR3 spans 13 residues. Germline CDR1 reads SSHAT; CDR2 reads FNYEAQ (reference sequence). The CDR3, as DNA: TGTGCTAGCAGCCTTAGACTGGATTCACCCCTCCACTTT. Translating gives CASSLRLDSPLHF.

The CDR3 DNA reads TGTGCCAGCACCCAAGCCGCCGAGGGAAACACCATATATTTT. Translated, it gives CASTQAAEGNTIYF. The chain carries TRBV7-9 and TRBJ1-3; D uncertain. The length of the CDR3 is 14 residues. The V and J ends lost 7 bases and 4 bases respectively, with 14 bases between them. From germline, CDR1 is SEHNR and CDR2 FQNEAQ (reference sequence).

CDR3 nucleotide sequence: TGTGCCAGCAGCAGAGGGCGAGATGAGCAGTTCTTC. Translated: CASSRGRDEQFF. This chain joins TRBV5-6 and TRBJ2-1; possible D gene TRBD2, 5 bases. V was trimmed by 4 bases and J by 8 bases, leaving 10 bases between them. The CDR3 loop spans 12 amino acids. Germline V lookup: CDR1 SGHDT, CDR2 YYEEEE. Looking up the rest from reference TRBV5-6 and TRBJ2-1 gives the full variable domain: DAGVTQSPTHLIKTRGQQVTLRCSPKSGHDTVSWYQQALGQGPQFIFQYYEEEERQRGNFPDRFSGHQFPNYSSELNVNALLLGDSALYLCASSRGRDEQFFGPGTRLTVL.

The chain links TRBV19 to TRBJ1-5; D is unclear. V lost 8 bases to trimming and J lost 0 bases, with 5 bases between them. The CDR3 is 12 amino acids. CDR1 LNHDA and CDR2 SQIVND come from the germline V gene (reference sequence). The CDR3 protein is CASRDSNQPQHF. The CDR3 DNA reads TGTGCCAGTCGGGATAGCAATCAGCCCCAGCATTTT.

This clone was recorded once. The chain uses TRBV19 and TRBJ2-1, with unresolved D. The CDR3 is 13 residues long. Germline V CDR1 and CDR2: LNHDA, SQIVND (reference sequence). Trimming took 4 bases from V and 6 from J, leaving 10 bases between them. This CDR3 reads CASSTTSGNEQFF. Written as DNA, the CDR3 is TGTGCCAGTAGTACGACGTCAGGCAATGAGCAGTTCTTC.

The chain employs TRBV6-5 and TRBJ1-2; 10 nucleotides match TRBD1. The V segment lost 5 bases and the J segment 7 bases; nucleotides outside the gene matches: 10. Looked up from germline, CDR1 is MNHEY and CDR2 is SVGAGI. This CDR3 is built from 15 residues. The DNA for the CDR3 is TGTGCCAGCAGTCCCCCGACAGGGGGCGTGAGTGGCTACACCTTC. It is translated as CASSPPTGGVSGYTF.

The chain recombines TRBV9 with TRBJ1-1; D perhaps matches TRBD1 (6 bases). The CDR3 spans 12 residues. Trimming took off 4 bases at V and 11 bases at J, with 15 bases between the two ends. Germline assignment: CDR1 SGDLS and CDR2 YYNGEE. CDR3 protein: CASSPVGGLAFF. DNA for the CDR3: TGTGCCAGCAGCCCTGTAGGGGGATTGGCTTTCTTT.

The V call is TRBV19, the J call TRBJ1-4, with D hard to call. V was pared by 7 bases and J by 5 bases, with 17 bases between. In germline, CDR1 is LNHDA, CDR2 SQIVND (reference sequence). The CDR3 has 15 amino acids. This CDR3 is CASIRTGWSNEKLFF. The CDR3 region has the DNA TGTGCCAGTATCAGGACGGGGTGGTCAAATGAAAAACTGTTTTTT. Together with reference TRBV19 and TRBJ1-4, the CDR3 gives the full variable domain: DGGITQSPKYLFRKEGQNVTLSCEQNLNHDAMYWYRQDPGQGLRLIYYSQIVNDFQKGDIAEGYSVSREKKESFPLTVTSAQKNPTAFYLCASIRTGWSNEKLFFGSGTQLSVL.

This rearrangement joins TRBV5-4 to TRBJ1-1, with D possibly matching TRBD1 (5 bases). Germline loops: CDR1 SGHNT, CDR2 YYREEE (reference sequence). This CDR3 comprises 16 residues. V was pared by 4 bases and J by 1 base, with 17 bases between. CDR3 coding DNA: TGTGCCAGCAGCGGGGGGGTCCGGCAGGGGAACACTGAAGCTTTCTTT. Amino acid sequence: CASSGGVRQGNTEAFF.

CDR3 residues: CASSPEGQGNTIYF. The CDR3 DNA follows: TGCGCCAGCAGCCCGGAGGGGCAGGGAAACACCATATATTTT. The rearrangement links TRBV5-1 to TRBJ1-3, with D possibly TRBD1 on 5 matching bases. Trimming pared 4 bases from V and 4 bases from J, leaving 12 bases between. CDR1 is SGHRS and CDR2 is YFSETQ in the germline V gene. This CDR3 spans 14 amino acids.

This clone showed up just once. The chain employs TRBV9 and TRBJ2-1, with 8 bases matching TRBD2. The junction had 13 bases not matched to a gene; V was cut back by 3 bases and J by 5 bases. From germline, CDR1 is SGDLS and CDR2 YYNGEE. The CDR3 runs to 17 residues. The CDR3, as DNA: TGTGCCAGCAGCGAAATAGCACCCGGGAGGGCCCACAATGAGCAGTTCTTC. It specifies CASSEIAPGRAHNEQFF.

Comments on this clone: A junction boundary mismatches the germline segment, possibly from a read error. The chain combines TRBV5-4 with TRBJ2-1; 15 nucleotides agree with TRBD2. This CDR3 comprises 16 residues. The germline gives CDR1 SGHNT, CDR2 YYREEE (reference sequence). The CDR3 region is CASSRTGTSGGLERFF. CDR3 DNA sequence: TGTGCCAGCAGCCGCACCGGGACTAGCGGGGGGTTGGAGCGGTTCTTC.

The chain couples TRBV18 to TRBJ2-1; D remains ambiguous. V lost 3 bases and J 7 bases, leaving 7 bases between the germline ends. Germline V lookup: CDR1 KGHSH, CDR2 LQKENI. The CDR3 length is 12 residues. This CDR3 is CASSPAENEQFF. The CDR3 DNA follows: TGTGCCAGCTCACCGGCAGAAAATGAGCAGTTCTTC.

This clone was observed a single time. The genes are TRBV30 and TRBJ2-6, with D uncertain. V was cut by 8 bases and J by 0 bases, with 8 bases left in between. The CDR3 loop spans 13 amino acids. CDR1 and CDR2 (germline): GTSNPN, SVGIG (reference sequence). The CDR3 is CAGDFSGANVLTF. In DNA, the CDR3 is TGTGCCGGAGACTTCTCTGGGGCCAACGTCCTGACTTTC.

The chain employs TRBV5-1 and TRBJ2-1; D possibly corresponds to TRBD1 (5 bases). V was clipped by 4 bases and J by 6 bases, with 11 bases between them. In germline, CDR1 is SGHRS, CDR2 YFSETQ. This CDR3 comprises 13 residues. CDR3 sequence: CASSPLRVNEQFF. DNA of the CDR3: TGCGCCAGCAGCCCGCTCAGGGTCAATGAGCAGTTCTTC.

This chain uses TRBV18 with TRBJ2-3, with 8 bases that match TRBD1. The ends lost 8 bases at V and 6 bases at J; junction bases unmatched: 7. CDR3 length equals 13 residues. CDR1 and CDR2 (germline): KGHSH, LQKENI. In DNA form, the CDR3 reads TGTGCCAGCACGGGACAGGAATTCGATACGCAGTATTTT. Translated, it gives CASTGQEFDTQYF.

The chain couples TRBV30 to TRBJ1-1; possible D gene TRBD1, 5 bases. V lost 2 bases to trimming and J lost 7 bases, with 23 bases between them. The germline CDR1 and CDR2 sequences are GTSNPN and SVGIG (reference sequence). This CDR3 is 16 amino acids long. The CDR3 loop reads CAWSSKNAGPDIEAFF. As DNA, the CDR3 is TGTGCCTGGAGTTCTAAAAATGCCGGACCGGACATTGAAGCTTTCTTT.

This chain links TRBV5-1 with TRBJ2-3; 16 positions agree with TRBD2. The CDR3 spans 20 residues. CDR1 is SGHRS and CDR2 is YFSETQ in the germline V gene. V trimming: 3 bases; J trimming: 3 bases; junction bases outside the gene matches: 13. This CDR3 is CASSSGTSGRAVIGTDTQYF. Here the CDR3 DNA reads TGCGCCAGCAGCTCCGGGACTAGCGGGAGGGCCGTAATCGGTACAGATACGCAGTATTTT. The full variable domain, rest sourced from reference TRBV5-1 and TRBJ2-3, is KAGVTQTPRYLIKTRGQQVTLSCSPISGHRSVSWYQQTPGQGLQFLFEYFSETQRNKGNFPGRFSGRQFSNSRSEMNVSTLELGDSALYLCASSSGTSGRAVIGTDTQYFGPGTRLTVL.

V is TRBV27 and J is TRBJ2-1, with no clear D. The CDR3 extends over 11 amino acids. V dropped 7 bases and J dropped 4 bases, with 5 bases sitting between them. CDR1 is MNHEY and CDR2 is SMNVEV in the germline V gene (reference sequence). The CDR3: CASKRYNEQFF. The DNA of the CDR3 is TGTGCCAGCAAACGGTACAATGAGCAGTTCTTC.

The chain employs TRBV30 and TRBJ1-1; D uncertain. This CDR3 has 12 amino acids. The V and J ends lost 5 bases and 2 bases respectively, with 9 bases between them. In germline, CDR1 is GTSNPN, CDR2 SVGIG (reference sequence). DNA of the CDR3: TGTGCCTGGGCCACTGAAAACACTGAAGCTTTCTTT. Protein: CAWATENTEAFF.

The chain recombines TRBV30 with TRBJ2-7; possibly TRBD2 for D (6 bases). From germline, CDR1 is GTSNPN and CDR2 SVGIG (reference sequence). The CDR3 spans 13 residues. V was trimmed by 0 bases and J by 6 bases, leaving 12 bases between them. This CDR3 is CAWSVTSFGEQYF. The CDR3 DNA is TGTGCCTGGAGTGTTACTAGCTTCGGCGAGCAGTACTTC. Looking up the rest from reference TRBV30 and TRBJ2-7 gives the full variable domain: SQTIHQWPATLVQPVGSPLSLECTVEGTSNPNLYWYRQAAGRGLQLLFYSVGIGQISSEVPQNLSASRPQDRQFILSSKKLLLSDSGFYLCAWSVTSFGEQYFGPGTRLTVT.

This clone appeared once. V gene TRBV29-1 combines with J gene TRBJ1-1, with D tentatively TRBD1 (5 bases). Germline CDR1 and CDR2: SQVTM and ANQGSEA. The CDR3 is 10 amino acids. The germline V and J ends were trimmed by 7 bases and 11 bases, with 14 bases remaining between them. The CDR3 coding sequence is TGCAGCGCGGGCGGGACCCGGGCTTTCTTT. Translating it yields CSAGGTRAFF.

V gene TRBV11-2 combines with J gene TRBJ2-7, with 7 bases that match TRBD1. V trimming: 5 bases; J trimming: 5 bases; junction bases outside the gene matches: 9. CDR1 is SGHAT, CDR2 FQNNGV, per germline. The CDR3 runs 14 residues. CDR3 DNA: TGTGCCAGCAGCGGACAGGAGTATTACGACGAGCAGTACTTC. Translated: CASSGQEYYDEQYF.

This chain connects TRBV9 to TRBJ2-3, with 9 nucleotides matching TRBD1. The CDR3 is 16 amino acids. Germline V gene data show CDR1 as SGDLS and CDR2 as YYNGEE. The V gene end was trimmed by 3 bases and the J gene end by 0 bases; junction bases not matched to a gene: 5. Written as DNA, the CDR3 is TGTGCCAGCAGCGAGCGGACAGGGGCAAGCACAGATACGCAGTATTTT. Protein product: CASSERTGASTDTQYF.